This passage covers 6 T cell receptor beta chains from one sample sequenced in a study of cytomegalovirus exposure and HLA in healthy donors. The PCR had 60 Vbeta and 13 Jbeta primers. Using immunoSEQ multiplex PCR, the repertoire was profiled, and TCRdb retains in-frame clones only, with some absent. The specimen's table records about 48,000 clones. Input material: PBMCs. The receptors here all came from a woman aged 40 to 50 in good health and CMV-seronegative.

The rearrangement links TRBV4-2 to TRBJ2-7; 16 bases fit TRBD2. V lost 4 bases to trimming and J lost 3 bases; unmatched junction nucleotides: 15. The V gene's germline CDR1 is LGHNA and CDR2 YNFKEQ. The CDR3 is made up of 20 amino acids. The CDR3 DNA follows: TGTGCCAGCAGCCTGAGAACCGGGACTAGCGGGGGGGCTTTAGGCTACGAGCAGTACTTC. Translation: CASSLRTGTSGGALGYEQYF.

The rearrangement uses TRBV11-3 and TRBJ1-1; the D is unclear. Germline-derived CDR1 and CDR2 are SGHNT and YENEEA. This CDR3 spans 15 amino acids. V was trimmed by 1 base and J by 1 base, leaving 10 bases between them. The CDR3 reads CASSLVTETNTEAFF. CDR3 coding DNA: TGTGCCAGCAGCTTAGTAACAGAAACGAACACTGAAGCTTTCTTT.

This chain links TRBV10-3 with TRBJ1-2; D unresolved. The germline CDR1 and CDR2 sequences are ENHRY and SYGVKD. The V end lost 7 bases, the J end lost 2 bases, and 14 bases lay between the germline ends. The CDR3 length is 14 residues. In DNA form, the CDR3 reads TGTGCCATCAAGGTTCAGGCCCTCAACTATGGCTACACCTTC. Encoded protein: CAIKVQALNYGYTF.

This CDR3 reads CTSSQGDRVGTDTQYF. DNA of the CDR3: TGCACCAGCAGCCAAGGAGACAGGGTGGGCACAGATACGCAGTATTTT. This chain connects TRBV1 to TRBJ2-3; the table's D call TRBD1 went unverified against the DNA. TRBV1 is labeled a pseudogene. CDR3 size: 16 residues.

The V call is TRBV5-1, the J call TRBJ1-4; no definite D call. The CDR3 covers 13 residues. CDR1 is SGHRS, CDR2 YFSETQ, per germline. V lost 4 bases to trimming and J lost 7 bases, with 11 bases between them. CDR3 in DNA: TGCGCCAGCAGCGGCGGGTACGGTGAAAAACTGTTTTTT. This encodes CASSGGYGEKLFF. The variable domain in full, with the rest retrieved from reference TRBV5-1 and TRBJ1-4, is KAGVTQTPRYLIKTRGQQVTLSCSPISGHRSVSWYQQTPGQGLQFLFEYFSETQRNKGNFPGRFSGRQFSNSRSEMNVSTLELGDSALYLCASSGGYGEKLFFGSGTQLSVL.

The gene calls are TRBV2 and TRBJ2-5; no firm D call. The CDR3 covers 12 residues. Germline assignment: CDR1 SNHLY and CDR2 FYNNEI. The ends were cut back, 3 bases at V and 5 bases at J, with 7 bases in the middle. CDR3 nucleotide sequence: TGTGCCAGCAGTGAGAACGGGGAGACCCAGTACTTC. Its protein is CASSENGETQYF.